This record concerns one TCR beta chain sequence. The antigen is not known. The PCR was carried out with 60 Vbeta primers and 13 Jbeta primers. Sequencing was performed with immunoSEQ multiplex PCR; in TCRdb, only in-frame clones are kept and a portion is missing. This repertoire comprises about 200,000 clones; its ten largest clones make up more than 0.75%. The data were obtained in a study of cytomegalovirus exposure and HLA in healthy donors. General observations from the study: Researchers reported from a later analysis that most CMV-associated TCR beta chains appeared HLA-restricted.

The V and J ends lost 4 bases and 9 bases respectively, with 16 bases between them. The V gene's germline CDR1 is SGHAT and CDR2 FQNNGV. This CDR3 contains 15 residues. The chain links TRBV11-2 to TRBJ1-6, with D tentatively TRBD1 (5 bases). The receptor was derived from a woman aged 25 to 39 in good health and CMV-seropositive. Sample: PBMCs. CDR3 coding DNA: TGTGCCAGCAGCTCCAGACAGTTAAGCTTTTCACCCCTCCACTTT. This gives the protein CASSSRQLSFSPLHF. Based on the CDR3 plus reference TRBV11-2 and TRBJ1-6, the full variable domain is EAGVAQSPRYKIIEKRQSVAFWCNPISGHATLYWYQQILGQGPKLLIQFQNNGVVDDSQLPKDRFSAERLKGVDSTLKIQPAKLEDSAVYLCASSSRQLSFSPLHFGNGTRLTVT.